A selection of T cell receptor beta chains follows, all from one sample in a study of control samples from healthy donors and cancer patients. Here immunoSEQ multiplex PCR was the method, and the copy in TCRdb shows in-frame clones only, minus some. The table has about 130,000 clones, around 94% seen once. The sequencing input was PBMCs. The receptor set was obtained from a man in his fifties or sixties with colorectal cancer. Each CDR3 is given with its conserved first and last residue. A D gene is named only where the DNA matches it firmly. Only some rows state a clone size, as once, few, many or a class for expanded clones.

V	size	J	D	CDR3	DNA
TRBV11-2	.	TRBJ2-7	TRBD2	CASSLTLLAGAYEQYF	TGTGCCAGCAGCTTAACCCTACTAGCGGGGGCCTACGAGCAGTACTTC
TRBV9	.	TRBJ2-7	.	CASSVDRATYEQYF	TGTGCCAGCAGCGTAGACAGGGCAACCTACGAGCAGTACTTC
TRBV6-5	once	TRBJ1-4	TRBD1	CASSLGQGYNEKLFF	TGTGCCAGCAGTCTAGGACAGGGATATAATGAAAAACTGTTTTTT
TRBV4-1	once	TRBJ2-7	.	CASSQFTGAERHEQYF	TGCGCCAGCAGCCAATTTACGGGGGCCGAACGGCACGAGCAGTACTTC
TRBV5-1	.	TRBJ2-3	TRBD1	CASSLVGTATDTQYF	TGCGCCAGCAGCTTGGTGGGGACAGCTACAGATACGCAGTATTTT
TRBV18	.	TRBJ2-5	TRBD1	CASSPPMGTKGARETQYF	TGTGCCAGCTCACCACCAATGGGAACGAAGGGGGCACGAGAGACCCAGTACTTC
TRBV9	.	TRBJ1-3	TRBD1	CASSVGGQGAVGNTIYF	TGTGCCAGCAGCGTAGGGGGACAGGGGGCAGTTGGAAACACCATATATTTT
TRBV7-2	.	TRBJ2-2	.	CASSLAYVPNTGELFF	TGTGCCAGCAGCTTAGCGTACGTACCGAACACCGGGGAGCTGTTTTTT
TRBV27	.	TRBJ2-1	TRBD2	CASSWGKRTRIYNEQFF	TGTGCCAGCAGTTGGGGGAAGAGGACTAGAATCTACAATGAGCAGTTCTTC
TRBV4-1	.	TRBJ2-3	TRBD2	CASSQEGKRGGGTQYF	TGCGCCAGCAGCCAAGAGGGCAAGCGGGGGGGAGGTACGCAGTATTTT
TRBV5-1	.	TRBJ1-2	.	CASSLGQAPIYGYTF	TGCGCCAGCAGCTTGGGGCAGGCTCCTATTTATGGCTACACCTTC
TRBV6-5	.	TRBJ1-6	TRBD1	CASSSTGAGNSPLHF	TGTGCCAGCAGTTCTACAGGGGCAGGGAATTCACCCCTCCACTTT
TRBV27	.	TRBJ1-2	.	CASSFWGGVVGGYTF	TGTGCCAGCAGTTTTTGGGGAGGGGTAGTAGGTGGCTACACCTTC